Listed below are T cell receptor beta chains from one sample, sequenced in a study of long-term antiretroviral therapy in people with HIV. This table comes from immunoSEQ multiplex PCR, and its TCRdb copy is limited to in-frame clones, with some not included. The profile covers over 35,000 clones, with less than 85% appearing a single time and roughly 6% taken by the ten largest. The material was unsorted PBMCs, obtained 3.4 years after starting antiretroviral therapy. These receptors were collected from a man aged 25-45 years with HIV. Both conserved end residues are part of each CDR3. A D gene is named only where the DNA matches it firmly. The size of a clone is reported for some rows only, either as once, few or many, or as a class for expanded clones.

CDR3aa: CASSLVRYEQYF
CDR3nt: TGTGCCAGCAGCTTAGTGCGCTACGAGCAGTACTTC
abundance: NA
j_gene: TRBJ2-7
v_gene: TRBV7-2
d_gene: NA

CDR3aa: CASSPPWGEPTDTQYF
CDR3nt: TGTGCCAGCAGCCCCCCTTGGGGAGAACCCACAGATACGCAGTATTTT
abundance: NA
j_gene: TRBJ2-3
v_gene: TRBV7-2
d_gene: NA

CDR3aa: CASSLDTSGRFTEQFF
CDR3nt: TGTGCCAGCAGCTTAGATACTAGCGGGAGGTTCACTGAGCAGTTCTTC
abundance: NA
j_gene: TRBJ2-1
v_gene: TRBV11-3
d_gene: TRBD2

CDR3aa: CASSSKTGGAEQYF
CDR3nt: TGTGCCAGCAGCTCAAAGACAGGGGGCGCCGAGCAGTACTTC
abundance: NA
j_gene: TRBJ2-7
v_gene: TRBV7-6
d_gene: TRBD1

CDR3aa: CASSPRGINTEAFF
CDR3nt: TGTGCCAGTAGTCCCCGGGGCATAAACACTGAAGCTTTCTTT
abundance: once
j_gene: TRBJ1-1
v_gene: TRBV19
d_gene: NA

CDR3aa: CASSLEDLNTEAFF
CDR3nt: TGTGCCAGCAGCTTAGAGGATCTGAACACTGAAGCTTTCTTT
abundance: NA
j_gene: TRBJ1-1
v_gene: TRBV11-2
d_gene: NA

CDR3aa: CASSLGQGTFF
CDR3nt: TGTGCCAGCAGCTTAGGGCAGGGGACTTTCTTT
abundance: NA
j_gene: TRBJ1-1
v_gene: TRBV7-8
d_gene: NA

CDR3aa: CASSLSDSYEQYF
CDR3nt: TGTGCCAGCAGTTTATCTGACAGCTACGAGCAGTACTTC
abundance: NA
j_gene: TRBJ2-7
v_gene: TRBV27
d_gene: NA

CDR3aa: CASSLGGLGTEAFF
CDR3nt: TGCGCCAGCAGCTTGGGAGGATTAGGCACTGAAGCTTTCTTT
abundance: NA
j_gene: TRBJ1-1
v_gene: TRBV5-1
d_gene: NA

CDR3aa: CASSEYTVPYEQYF
CDR3nt: TGTGCCAGCAGTGAATATACAGTCCCCTACGAGCAGTACTTC
abundance: NA
j_gene: TRBJ2-7
v_gene: TRBV25-1
d_gene: NA

CDR3aa: CASSSTGYEQYF
CDR3nt: TGCGCCAGCAGCTCGACAGGATACGAGCAGTACTTC
abundance: NA
j_gene: TRBJ2-7
v_gene: TRBV5-1
d_gene: NA

CDR3aa: CASSRAGTLLEAFF
CDR3nt: TGCGCCAGCAGCCGAGCCGGGACACTACTTGAAGCTTTCTTT
abundance: once
j_gene: TRBJ1-1
v_gene: TRBV4-1
d_gene: NA

CDR3aa: CASSIIANGELFF
CDR3nt: TGTGCCAGCAGCATCATCGCGAACGGGGAGCTGTTTTTT
abundance: NA
j_gene: TRBJ2-2
v_gene: TRBV7-9
d_gene: NA